Listed below are T cell receptor beta chains from one sample, sequenced in a study of cytomegalovirus exposure and HLA in healthy donors. Profiling relied on immunoSEQ multiplex PCR, and the TCRdb table lists in-frame clones only, not all of them. This table has 150,000 to 200,000 clones, 82% appearing once. Material for sequencing was PBMCs. The receptors come from a woman aged 45-65 years in good health and CMV-seropositive. CDR3s include the opening cysteine and the closing phenylalanine or tryptophan.

CDR3aa,v_gene,j_gene
CGVGMNTGELFF,TRBV28,TRBJ2-2
CASSRGRLNTGELFF,TRBV13,TRBJ2-2
CASSFRQGGNQPQHF,TRBV27,TRBJ1-5
CASSILAAGRDEQFF,TRBV19,TRBJ2-1
CSTDGGQYF,TRBV29-1,TRBJ2-3
CASSLVGVQNGYTF,TRBV5-4,TRBJ1-2
CASSPPRTALNQPQHF,TRBV19,TRBJ1-5
CAISQWTANTGELFF,TRBV10-3,TRBJ2-2
CASSLSGGHYNSPLHF,TRBV5-1,TRBJ1-6
CASSKGQLSYGYTF,TRBV28,TRBJ1-2
CASTGGGASNEQFF,TRBV19,TRBJ2-1
CATSRSRRQGNTEAFF,TRBV15,TRBJ1-1
CASSYHSALAGDTRWNEQFF,TRBV12-1,TRBJ2-1
CASREGNQPQHF,TRBV2,TRBJ1-5
CASSPLAGSYNEQFF,TRBV28,TRBJ2-1
CAISGTSGSNYNEQFF,TRBV10-3,TRBJ2-1
CASSLGGRETFF,TRBV7-2,TRBJ1-1
CAISDGSRGTGELFF,TRBV10-3,TRBJ2-2
CASGGLSNTGELFF,TRBV2,TRBJ2-2
CASSLGTGYGYTF,TRBV5-1,TRBJ1-2
CASRVDRLRDSPLHF,TRBV2,TRBJ1-6
CASSQDWPTYFVAGGEDEQFF,TRBV4-1,TRBJ2-1
CASRLQGPKNYGYTF,TRBV28,TRBJ1-2
CASSLRVPETQYF,TRBV7-6,TRBJ2-5
CASSLRGTFPSYEQYF,TRBV7-2,TRBJ2-7
CASSLASVTGELFF,TRBV5-1,TRBJ2-2
CACLVCNGGRSYEQYF,TRBV30,TRBJ2-7
CASSEGGGQPQHF,TRBV6-1,TRBJ1-5
CASSMGWGQGFDEQFF,TRBV19,TRBJ2-1
CASSPGTSPSYEQFF,TRBV18,TRBJ2-1
CASSLDPLQGPPLHF,TRBV5-1,TRBJ1-6
CASTDAHNQETQYF,TRBV2,TRBJ2-5
CASSLVGTEAFF,TRBV11-2,TRBJ1-1
CAIRPGQGAQGGYTF,TRBV10-3,TRBJ1-2
CASSLPQGTEAFF,TRBV27,TRBJ1-1
CASSEISGEKLFF,TRBV10-1,TRBJ1-4